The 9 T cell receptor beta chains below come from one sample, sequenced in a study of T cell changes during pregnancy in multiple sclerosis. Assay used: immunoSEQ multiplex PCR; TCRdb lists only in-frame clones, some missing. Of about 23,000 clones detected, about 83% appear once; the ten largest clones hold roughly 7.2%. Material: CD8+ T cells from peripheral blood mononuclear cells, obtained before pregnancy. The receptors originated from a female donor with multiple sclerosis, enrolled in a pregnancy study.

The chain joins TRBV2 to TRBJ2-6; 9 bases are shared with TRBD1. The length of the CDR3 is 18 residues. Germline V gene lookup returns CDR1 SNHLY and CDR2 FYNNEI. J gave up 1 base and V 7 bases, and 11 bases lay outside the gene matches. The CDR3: CASTGPGQGGSGANVLTF. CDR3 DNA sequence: TGTGCCAGCACTGGCCCGGGACAGGGAGGGTCTGGGGCCAACGTCCTGACTTTC.

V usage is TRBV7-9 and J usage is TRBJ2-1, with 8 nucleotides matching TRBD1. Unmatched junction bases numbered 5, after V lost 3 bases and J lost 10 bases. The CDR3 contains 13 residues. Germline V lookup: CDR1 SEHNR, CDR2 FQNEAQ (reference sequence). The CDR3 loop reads CASSFGQGAEQFF. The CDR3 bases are TGTGCCAGCAGCTTCGGGCAGGGGGCGGAGCAGTTCTTC.

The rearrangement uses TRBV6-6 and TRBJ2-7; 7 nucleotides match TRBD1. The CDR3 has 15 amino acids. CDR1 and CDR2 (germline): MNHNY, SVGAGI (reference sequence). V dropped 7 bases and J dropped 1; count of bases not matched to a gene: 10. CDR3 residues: CASTGTGTESYEQYF. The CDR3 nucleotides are TGTGCCAGCACGGGGACCGGGACAGAGTCCTACGAGCAGTACTTC.

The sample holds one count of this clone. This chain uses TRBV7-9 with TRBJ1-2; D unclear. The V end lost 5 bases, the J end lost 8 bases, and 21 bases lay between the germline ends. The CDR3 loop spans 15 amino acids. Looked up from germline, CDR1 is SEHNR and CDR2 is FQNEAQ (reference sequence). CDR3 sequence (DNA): TGTGCCAGCAGCCACTATGCCGTTCCTATGTCCGGCTACACCTTC. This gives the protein CASSHYAVPMSGYTF.

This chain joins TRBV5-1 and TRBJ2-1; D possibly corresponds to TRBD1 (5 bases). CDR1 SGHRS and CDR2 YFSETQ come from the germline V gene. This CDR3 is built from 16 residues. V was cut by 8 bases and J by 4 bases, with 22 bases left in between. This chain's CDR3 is CASSHRAAAGYNEQFF. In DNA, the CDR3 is TGCGCCAGTAGTCATAGGGCCGCTGCAGGGTACAATGAGCAGTTCTTC.

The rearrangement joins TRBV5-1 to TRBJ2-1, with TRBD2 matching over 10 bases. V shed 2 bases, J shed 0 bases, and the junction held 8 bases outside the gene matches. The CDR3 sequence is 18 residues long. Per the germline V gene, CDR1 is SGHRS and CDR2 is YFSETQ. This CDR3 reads CASSLGLAGAPSYNEQFF. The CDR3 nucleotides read TGCGCCAGCAGCTTAGGCCTAGCGGGAGCCCCCTCCTACAATGAGCAGTTCTTC.

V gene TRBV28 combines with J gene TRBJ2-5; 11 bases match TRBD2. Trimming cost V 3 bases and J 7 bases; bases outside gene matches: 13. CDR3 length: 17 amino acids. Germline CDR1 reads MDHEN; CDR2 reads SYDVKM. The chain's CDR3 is CASSFLFISGRVGTQYF. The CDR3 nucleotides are TGTGCCAGCAGTTTTTTATTTATTAGCGGGAGGGTTGGGACCCAGTACTTC.

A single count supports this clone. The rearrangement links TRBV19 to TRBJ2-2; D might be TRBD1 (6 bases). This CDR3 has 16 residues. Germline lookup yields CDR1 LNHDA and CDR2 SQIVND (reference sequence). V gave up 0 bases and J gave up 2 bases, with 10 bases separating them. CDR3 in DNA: TGTGCCAGTAGTATAGAATCAGGGGTTAACACCGGGGAGCTGTTTTTT. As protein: CASSIESGVNTGELFF.

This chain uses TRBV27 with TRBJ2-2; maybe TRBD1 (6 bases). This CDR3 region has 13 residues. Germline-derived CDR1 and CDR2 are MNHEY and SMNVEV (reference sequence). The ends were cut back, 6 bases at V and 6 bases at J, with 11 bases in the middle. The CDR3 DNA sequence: TGTGCCAGCAGCTTAACAGGGCCCGGGGAGCTGTTTTTT. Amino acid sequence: CASSLTGPGELFF.